This T cell receptor beta chain was found in a study of blood T cell repertoires in COVID-19. At the level of the study: In each case, the material was cDNA or gDNA derived from T cells, B-cell-depleted T cells, or PBMCs.

Per the germline V gene, CDR1 is SGHRS and CDR2 is YFSETQ. V trimming: 3 bases; J trimming: 6 bases; junction bases outside the gene matches: 4. CDR3 length: 13 residues. Seattle patients were enrolled during active infection and followed longitudinally. The assay was immunoSEQ multiplex PCR, and TCRdb's table has in-frame clones only and misses some. The repertoire holds some 290,000 clones, with around nine tenths as singletons. This receptor was taken from a woman in her 30s with COVID-19, enrolled during active disease. Sequencing was done on a sample of peripheral blood. V gene TRBV5-1 combines with J gene TRBJ1-1; 8 bases line up with TRBD1. CDR3 DNA sequence: TGCGCCAGCAGCTGGGGACAGGTGTCTGAAGCTTTCTTT. Translation gives CASSWGQVSEAFF.